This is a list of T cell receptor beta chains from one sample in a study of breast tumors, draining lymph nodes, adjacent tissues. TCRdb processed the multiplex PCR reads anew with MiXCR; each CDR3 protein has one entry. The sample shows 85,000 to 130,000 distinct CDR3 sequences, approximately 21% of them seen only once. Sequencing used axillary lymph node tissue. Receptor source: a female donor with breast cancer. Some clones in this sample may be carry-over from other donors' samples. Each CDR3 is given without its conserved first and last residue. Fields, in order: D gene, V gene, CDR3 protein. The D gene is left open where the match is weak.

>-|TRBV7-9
ASSPPRGTYYGYT
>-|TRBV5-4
ASSSGTPHTGELF
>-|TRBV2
ASSRGGTRNTEAF
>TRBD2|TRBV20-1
SAENSGVADQY
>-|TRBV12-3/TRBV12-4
ASSLDAGVGYEQY
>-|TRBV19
ASSMKAFSYNEQF
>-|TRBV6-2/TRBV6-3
ASSRQSVNEQF
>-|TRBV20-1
SATGRDYGYT
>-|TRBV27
ASSFPDGSPNTIY
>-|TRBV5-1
ASSFNGQNEKLF
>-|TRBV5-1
ASRREGAVSPLH
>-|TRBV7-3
ASSLFGGRGEQY
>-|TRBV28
ASTLGSNQPQH
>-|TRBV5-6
ASSLAAGDVEQF
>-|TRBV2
ASSEGRRQPQH
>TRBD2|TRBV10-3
AISSLSYLLAGGPGELF
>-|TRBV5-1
ASSLPAPETQY
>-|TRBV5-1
ASSPGLTNEQF
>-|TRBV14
ASSQLPLNYGYT
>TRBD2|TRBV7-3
ASSTSGRSDEQY
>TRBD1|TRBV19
ASTLAATGSVNQPQH
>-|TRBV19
ASSRSRGGAGTDTQY
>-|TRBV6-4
AISSGTHITYEQY
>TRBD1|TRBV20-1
SGPGGTGKGYT
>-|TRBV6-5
ASSINRKLSSYEQY
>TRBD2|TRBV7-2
ASSWKTGGEQY
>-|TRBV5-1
ASRETTGELF
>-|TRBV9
ASSVEETNEKLF
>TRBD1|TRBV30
AWRDRERNEQY
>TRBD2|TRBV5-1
ASSLAIAGVAETQY
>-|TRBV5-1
ASSPPSVYEQY
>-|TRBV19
ASSTRQIAYGYT
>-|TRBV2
ASSDSNSNQPQH
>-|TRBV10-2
ASSDGLDRETQY
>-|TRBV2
ASSEDLAPTDTQY
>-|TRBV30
AWGQGINAQETQY
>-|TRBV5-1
ASSPEGSSYNEQF
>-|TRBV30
AWSEEQGYSNQPQH
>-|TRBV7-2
ASPGRLTGELF
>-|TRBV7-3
ASSVLGGGPSDTQY